These 27 T cell receptor beta chains were all obtained from the same sample, sequenced in a study of cytotoxic CD8 clonotypes in ibrutinib-treated CLL (dated by TCRdb to the early 2020s). The protocol used for the library was the immunoSEQ multiplex PCR assay. TCRdb's version of the immuneACCESS table is confined to in-frame rearrangements and falls short of the full clone set. An unresolved V gene accounts for under half of the shortfall where checked; the remainder is of unknown origin. The table for this sample lists 150,000 to 200,000 clones; roughly 88% of them were counted only once. The ten largest clonotypes hold more than 2.5% of the sample. Per the publication, the time point label means: progressive disease on ibrutinib. The sequencing here drew on PBMCs, taken at disease progression, from a patient treated with ibrutinib. The receptors shown here come from a human donor with chronic lymphocytic leukemia.

The V call is TRBV5-4, the J call TRBJ1-1, with 8 bases matching TRBD1. Trimming cost V 4 bases and J 4 bases; bases outside gene matches: 9. The CDR3 has 15 amino acids. Germline V lookup: CDR1 SGHNT, CDR2 YYREEE (reference sequence). DNA of the CDR3: TGTGCCAGCAGCGGACAGGGTTTGGTGGGCACTGAAGCTTTCTTT. It is translated as CASSGQGLVGTEAFF.

This clone came up once. The rearrangement joins TRBV2 to TRBJ1-5; D is unclear. The V gene lost 8 bases and the J gene lost 6 bases, with 11 bases spanning the gap. Germline CDR1 reads SNHLY; CDR2 reads FYNNEI. CDR3 length: 12 residues. The CDR3 DNA reads TGTGCCAGCGTGCAGGAGGGTCAGCCCCAGCATTTT. It yields the protein CASVQEGQPQHF.

The chain links TRBV19 to TRBJ1-5, with TRBD1 matching 7 bases. Germline trimming cut 5 bases from V and 5 bases from J; bases unmatched to any gene: 12. Germline values: CDR1 LNHDA, CDR2 SQIVND (reference sequence). CDR3 length: 16 amino acids. CDR3 sequence reads: CASSGATGAADQPQHF. CDR3 in DNA: TGTGCCAGTAGTGGGGCCACAGGGGCGGCGGATCAGCCCCAGCATTTT.

The J gene is TRBJ1-1, the V gene TRBV30; D is possibly TRBD1 (6 bases). Germline V CDR1 and CDR2: GTSNPN, SVGIG (reference sequence). This CDR3 is built from 11 residues. CDR3 bases: TGTGCTTGCGACAGGTACGCTGAAGCTTTCTTT. It is translated as CACDRYAEAFF.

This chain connects TRBV5-1 to TRBJ2-5; no firm D call. This CDR3 is 14 amino acids long. Germline V lookup: CDR1 SGHRS, CDR2 YFSETQ. The V end lost 0 bases, the J end lost 2 bases, and 8 bases lay between the germline ends. CDR3 region: CASSLGFTQETQYF. In DNA, the CDR3 is TGCGCCAGCAGCTTGGGATTCACTCAAGAGACCCAGTACTTC.

This clone was observed a few times. The J gene is TRBJ1-5, the V gene TRBV6-1; D gene uncertain. CDR1 and CDR2 from the germline V gene are MNHNS and SASEGT. The CDR3 totals 13 residues. V lost 6 bases, J lost 1 base, and 7 bases lay in between. In nucleotides, the CDR3 is TGTGCCAGCAGCAGGAGGAGCAATCAGCCCCAGCATTTT. It specifies CASSRRSNQPQHF.

The chain couples TRBV30 to TRBJ1-2; 10 nucleotides match TRBD1. The CDR3 is 14 residues long. Trimming at V came to 2 bases and at J to 7 bases, leaving 7 bases not matched to a gene. Germline CDR1 GTSNPN, CDR2 SVGIG (reference sequence). CDR3 bases: TGTGCCTGGAGTAAGGGACAGGGGATCGGTGGCTACACCTTC. It encodes CAWSKGQGIGGYTF.

This clone occurred a few times. The rearrangement uses TRBV18 and TRBJ1-2; TRBD1 is a possible D gene (6 bases). Germline CDR1 reads KGHSH; CDR2 reads LQKENI. The CDR3 consists of 16 residues. Deletions cut 5 bases from V and 8 bases from J, with 24 bases between. The CDR3 region has the DNA TGTGCCAGCTCAAGCGTCGGGGGCGGACAGTCGCGGGGCTACACCTTC. It specifies CASSSVGGGQSRGYTF.

The rearrangement links TRBV14 to TRBJ2-7; 7 bases are shared with TRBD2. The CDR3 has 15 amino acids. J lost 5 bases, V lost 4 bases, and 11 bases had no gene match. Germline V gene lookup returns CDR1 SGHDN and CDR2 FVKESK. Written as DNA, the CDR3 is TGTGCCAGCAGCCTACTTTCCGTAGCGGGCCACGAGCAGTACTTC. The encoded protein is CASSLLSVAGHEQYF. Filled out from reference TRBV14 and TRBJ2-7, the complete variable domain reads EAGVTQFPSHSVIEKGQTVTLRCDPISGHDNLYWYRRVMGKEIKFLLHFVKESKQDESGMPNNRFLAERTGGTYSTLKVQPAELEDSGVYFCASSLLSVAGHEQYFGPGTRLTVT.

The genes are TRBV5-4 and TRBJ1-1; D not resolved. Germline CDR1 SGHNT, CDR2 YYREEE (reference sequence). This CDR3 region has 12 residues. V lost 2 bases, J lost 1 base, and 3 bases lay in between. CDR3 nucleotide sequence: TGTGCCAGCAGCTTTGAGAACACTGAAGCTTTCTTT. Its translation is CASSFENTEAFF. Full variable domain (missing parts from reference TRBV5-4 and TRBJ1-1): ETGVTQSPTHLIKTRGQQVTLRCSSQSGHNTVSWYQQALGQGPQFIFQYYREEENGRGNFPPRFSGLQFPNYSSELNVNALELDDSALYLCASSFENTEAFFGQGTRLTVV.

CDR3 in amino acids: CASSLALASGTPYNEQFF. The CDR3 DNA reads TGCGCCAGCAGCTTGGCCCTGGCTAGCGGGACTCCTTACAATGAGCAGTTCTTC. This rearrangement joins TRBV5-1 to TRBJ2-1; the match to TRBD2 covers 9 bases. This CDR3 contains 18 residues. Germline values: CDR1 SGHRS, CDR2 YFSETQ. Trimming at V came to 0 bases and at J to 4 bases, leaving 11 bases not matched to a gene.

As regards this clone: Other nucleotide sequences from this sample produce the same CDR3. The chain uses TRBV27 and TRBJ2-7, with D perhaps TRBD1 or TRBD2 (6 bases each). The germline V gene has CDR1 MNHEY and CDR2 SMNVEV (reference sequence). V was trimmed by 3 bases and J by 5 bases, leaving 11 bases between them. The CDR3 sequence is 13 residues long. The DNA for the CDR3 is TGTGCCAGCAGTTTTGGGGGGCTGGACGAGCAGTACTTC. Translated, it gives CASSFGGLDEQYF.

V and J are TRBV6-5 and TRBJ2-1, with 7 bases fitting TRBD2. J gave up 3 bases and V 6 bases, and 8 bases lay outside the gene matches. This CDR3 region has 15 residues. The germline gives CDR1 MNHEY, CDR2 SVGAGI. The CDR3 bases are TGTGCCAGCAGCCCCCTGGGGGAGGGCTACAATGAGCAGTTCTTC. It yields the protein CASSPLGEGYNEQFF.

The chain recombines TRBV9 with TRBJ2-7, with D unclear. The V gene's germline CDR1 is SGDLS and CDR2 YYNGEE. The CDR3 runs to 16 residues. Deletions cut 2 bases from V and 4 bases from J, with 19 bases between. In nucleotides, the CDR3 is TGTGCCAGCAGCGTCGACGTTAGAGCCCTCCCTTACGAGCAGTACTTC. Amino acid sequence: CASSVDVRALPYEQYF.

V gene TRBV9 combines with J gene TRBJ1-1; D is unresolved. This CDR3 has 16 amino acids. Germline V gene sequence: CDR1 SGDLS, CDR2 YYNGEE. V dropped 0 bases and J dropped 1 base, with 13 bases sitting between them. In nucleotides, the CDR3 is TGTGCCAGCAGCGTAGGTTTAGGGCAATCGAACACTGAAGCTTTCTTT. Its translation: CASSVGLGQSNTEAFF.

V gene TRBV4-2 combines with J gene TRBJ1-1; D is ambiguous. CDR1 is LGHNA, CDR2 YNFKEQ, per germline. The CDR3 is made up of 17 amino acids. Trimming cost V 0 bases and J 0 bases, with 14 bases left between them. CDR3 amino acids: CASSQEPNRDLNTEAFF. In nucleotides, the CDR3 is TGTGCCAGCAGCCAAGAACCGAACAGAGACCTGAACACTGAAGCTTTCTTT.

This chain connects TRBV10-3 to TRBJ1-3, with a tentative D call TRBD1 (5 bases). The CDR3 totals 14 residues. V was pared by 3 bases and J by 3 bases, with 9 bases between. Germline values: CDR1 ENHRY, CDR2 SYGVKD. CDR3 sequence: CAISESGSGNTIYF. Written as DNA, the CDR3 is TGTGCCATCAGTGAATCAGGGAGTGGAAACACCATATATTTT.

This clone was found a few times. The rearrangement links TRBV4-1 to TRBJ1-5; D not resolved. Germline V gene sequence: CDR1 MGHRA, CDR2 YSYEKL. The CDR3 spans 15 residues. The V gene lost 1 base and the J gene lost 6 bases, with 13 bases spanning the gap. As DNA, the CDR3 is TGCGCCAGCAGCCAAGGTGCGCTTTTGGGTCAGCCCCAGCATTTT. The encoded protein is CASSQGALLGQPQHF.

The J gene is TRBJ2-7, the V gene TRBV6-1; D possibly corresponds to TRBD1 (6 bases). Germline values: CDR1 MNHNS, CDR2 SASEGT. This CDR3 is 15 amino acids long. Trimming pared 7 bases from V and 6 bases from J, leaving 22 bases between. The CDR3 loop is CASIPTGNPISEQYF. DNA for the CDR3: TGTGCCAGCATCCCCACAGGGAACCCCATTAGCGAGCAGTACTTC.

The genes are TRBV4-1 and TRBJ2-7; D possibly corresponds to TRBD1 (7 bases). V dropped 0 bases and J dropped 3 bases, with 15 bases sitting between them. This CDR3 has 16 amino acids. Germline assignment: CDR1 MGHRA and CDR2 YSYEKL. The CDR3 bases are TGCGCCAGCAGCCAAGATCCCCAGGGGGGCATCTACGAGCAGTACTTC. It specifies CASSQDPQGGIYEQYF.

The rearrangement uses TRBV23-1 and TRBJ2-1; a possible D gene is TRBD2 (5 bases). TRBV23-1 is an open reading frame whose function is uncertain. This CDR3 is 14 amino acids long. Deletions cut 0 bases from V and 6 bases from J, with 9 bases between. DNA of the CDR3: TGCGCCAGCAGTCAATCGAAGAGCGGCAATGAGCAGTTCTTC. Protein: CASSQSKSGNEQFF.

The genes are TRBV9 and TRBJ1-1, with D perhaps TRBD1 (6 bases). V was pared by 0 bases and J by 2 bases, with 14 bases between. Per the germline V gene, CDR1 is SGDLS and CDR2 is YYNGEE. The CDR3 is 16 residues long. As DNA, the CDR3 is TGTGCCAGCAGCGTAGATCCCGGGGGGGCAAACACTGAAGCTTTCTTT. Translated, it gives CASSVDPGGANTEAFF.

The rearrangement links TRBV18 to TRBJ2-1; D uncertain. V was pared by 6 bases and J by 8 bases, with 11 bases between. Per germline, CDR1 KGHSH and CDR2 LQKENI. This CDR3 is built from 12 residues. The CDR3 DNA reads TGTGCCAGCTCGATGGCCTCGGATGAGCAGTTCTTC. Residues: CASSMASDEQFF.

This sequence joins TRBV6-5 and TRBJ2-1; no reliable D call. The V end was cut by 2 bases, the J end by 8 bases, with 19 bases between. Per germline, CDR1 MNHEY and CDR2 SVGAGI. CDR3 length: 16 residues. In DNA, the CDR3 is TGTGCCAGCAGTTACGCTCGGAGCCCCGGCTCCTATGAGCAGTTCTTC. Protein product: CASSYARSPGSYEQFF.

This chain connects TRBV4-1 to TRBJ1-2; no definite D call. V shed 0 bases and J shed 8 bases, with 13 bases lying between them. This CDR3 has 14 residues. The germline CDR1 and CDR2 sequences are MGHRA and YSYEKL. The CDR3, as DNA: TGCGCCAGCAGCCAAGAGACCGACAACGCGGGCTACACCTTC. Protein sequence: CASSQETDNAGYTF.

The V call is TRBV4-1, the J call TRBJ1-1, with 9 bases that match TRBD1. This CDR3 region has 20 residues. Germline values: CDR1 MGHRA, CDR2 YSYEKL. The V segment lost 2 bases and the J segment 4 bases; nucleotides outside the gene matches: 20. The CDR3 coding sequence is TGCGCCAGCAGCCAATTCAGTTCGGGACAGGGATTTCGGACTGGCACTGAAGCTTTCTTT. It is translated as CASSQFSSGQGFRTGTEAFF.

This clone appeared a single time. The rearrangement joins TRBV10-1 to TRBJ2-7; 10 bases map to TRBD1. CDR3 length: 15 residues. V lost 3 bases to trimming and J lost 2 bases; unmatched junction nucleotides: 4. Germline CDR1 and CDR2: WNHNN and SYGVQD (reference sequence). Here the CDR3 DNA reads TGCGCCAGCAGTGATCCGGGACAGGGGACCTACGAGCAGTACTTC. Translation gives CASSDPGQGTYEQYF.